This TCR beta chain comes out of a study of human T cells and chemical hapten exposure. A few counts support this clonotype. TCRdb reanalysed the RACE reads using MiXCR and keeps one entry per CDR3 protein. The data contain 84,000 or so distinct CDR3 sequences, 10% of them singletons. This CDR3 is built from 12 residues. V gave up 0 bases and J gave up 14 bases; unmatched junction bases: 4. Germline CDR1 is ENHRY and CDR2 is SYGVKD. Time point specified: patch test 2, 6 weeks after DPC sensitization. As to treatment: therapeutic diphenylcyclopropenone sensitization with weekly scalp DPC. Sample: whole blood, taken in connection with sensitization to the hapten diphenylcyclopropenone (DPC). The TCR comes from a woman aged 25 to 45 with alopecia areata. Some clones in this sample may be carry-over from other donors' samples. The V call is TRBV10-3, the J call TRBJ2-1; TRBD1 matches 7 bases. In nucleotides, the CDR3 is TGTGCCATCAGTGAGTCCGACGACAGGGAGTTCTTC. Its translation: CAISESDDREFF.